The clone carrying this T cell receptor (beta chain) was observed many times. No antigen is known for it. The data stem from a study of T-cell reconstitution after alpha-beta-depleted transplantation in children. Study-level points and caveats: At the one-year point after transplant, T-cell counts and TCRbeta diversity were found to come mostly from T cells that had been newly produced. Day-60 TCRbeta diversity that was high in some patients was derived from surviving recipient T cells and thymic progenitors. There were reportedly several hundred expanded graft clones from which alpha-beta T cells came about two months after transplant.

TCRbeta library construction was performed incorporating unique molecular identifiers. Each CDR3 protein is one row after TCRdb ran MiXCR on the PCR reads. The sample yields 200,000 to 300,000 distinct CDR3 sequences, approximately 8.9% seen once. Material: PBMCs, mostly from graft donor cells, obtained 180 days after TCRalphabeta/CD19-depleted stem cell transplant. The source is a male patient younger than 18 who had a stem cell transplant for acute lymphoblastic leukemia, so the T cells may come from the graft donor.

The CDR3 loop reads CASSLAAGGSNEQFF. The CDR3 nucleotides read TGCGCCAGCAGCTTGGCAGCGGGAGGAAGCAATGAGCAGTTCTTC. The chain employs TRBV5-1 and TRBJ2-1; 9 nucleotides agree with TRBD2. This CDR3 has 15 residues. Germline trimming cut 0 bases from V and 6 bases from J; bases unmatched to any gene: 4. Germline-derived CDR1 and CDR2 are SGHRS and YFSETQ.